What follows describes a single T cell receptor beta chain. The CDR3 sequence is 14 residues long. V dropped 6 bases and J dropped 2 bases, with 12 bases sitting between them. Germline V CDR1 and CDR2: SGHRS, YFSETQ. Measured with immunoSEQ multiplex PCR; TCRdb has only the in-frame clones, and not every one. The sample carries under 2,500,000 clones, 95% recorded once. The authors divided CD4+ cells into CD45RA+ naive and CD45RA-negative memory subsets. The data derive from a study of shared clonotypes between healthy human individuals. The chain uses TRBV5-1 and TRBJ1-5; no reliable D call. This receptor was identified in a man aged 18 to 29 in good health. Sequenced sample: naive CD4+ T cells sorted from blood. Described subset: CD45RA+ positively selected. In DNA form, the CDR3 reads TGCGCCAGCACCTGGAAAGGTGGCAATCAGCCCCAGCATTTT. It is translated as CASTWKGGNQPQHF.